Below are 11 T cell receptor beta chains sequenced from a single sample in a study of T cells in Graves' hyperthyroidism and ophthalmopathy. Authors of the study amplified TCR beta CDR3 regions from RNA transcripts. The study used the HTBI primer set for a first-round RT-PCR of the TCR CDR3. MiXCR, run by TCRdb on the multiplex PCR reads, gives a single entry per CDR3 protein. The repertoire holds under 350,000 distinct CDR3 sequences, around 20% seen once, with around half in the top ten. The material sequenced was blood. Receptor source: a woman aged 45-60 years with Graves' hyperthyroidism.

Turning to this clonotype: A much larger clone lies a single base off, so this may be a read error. CDR3 sequence (DNA): TGTGCCAGTAGTATAGATGGGCCAGGGGGCGGTCGAGGGGAGCTGCTTTTT. Protein: CASSIDGPGGGRGELLF. The chain uses TRBV19 and TRBJ2-2; 8 nucleotides align to TRBD1. Per the germline V gene, CDR1 is LNHDA and CDR2 is SQIVND (reference sequence). The CDR3 sequence is 17 residues long.

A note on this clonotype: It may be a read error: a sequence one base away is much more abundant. The CDR3 sequence: CASSVGTVLYGHTF. The CDR3 DNA reads as TGTGCCAGCAGCGTCGGGACAGTTCTCTATGGCCACACCTTC. The rearrangement uses TRBV11-3 and TRBJ1-2, with 7 positions matching TRBD1. CDR1 and CDR2 from the germline V gene are SGHNT and YENEEA. This CDR3 comprises 14 residues.

DNA for the CDR3: TGTGCCAGCACCCTATCCACATCTAGGTACAATGAGCAGTTCTTC. It is translated as CASTLSTSRYNEQFF. V and J are TRBV5-4 and TRBJ2-1; D gene uncertain. The CDR3 length is 15 residues. The V end lost 6 bases, the J end lost 4 bases, and 17 bases lay between the germline ends. CDR1 SGHNT and CDR2 YYREEE come from the germline V gene (reference sequence).

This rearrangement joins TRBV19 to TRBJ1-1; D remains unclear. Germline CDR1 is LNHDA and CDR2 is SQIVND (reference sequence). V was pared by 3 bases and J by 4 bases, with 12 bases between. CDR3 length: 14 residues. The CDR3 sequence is CASSIARSGTEAFF. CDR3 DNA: TGTGCCAGTAGTATCGCAAGGAGTGGCACTGAAGCTTTCTTT.

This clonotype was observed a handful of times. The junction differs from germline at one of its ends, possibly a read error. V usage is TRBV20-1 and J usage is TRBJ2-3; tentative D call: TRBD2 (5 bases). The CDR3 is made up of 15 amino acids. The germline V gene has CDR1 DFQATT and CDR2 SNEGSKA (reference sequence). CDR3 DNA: TGCAGTGCCAGAGGGTTACAACTTAGCACAGATACGCAGTATTTT. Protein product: CSARGLQLSTDTQYF.

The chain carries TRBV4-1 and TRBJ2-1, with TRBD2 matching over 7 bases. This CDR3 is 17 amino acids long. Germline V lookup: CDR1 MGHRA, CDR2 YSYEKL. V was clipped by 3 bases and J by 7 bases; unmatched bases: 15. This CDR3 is CASSQIHSSGHKNEQFF. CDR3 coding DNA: TGCGCCAGCAGCCAGATACATTCTAGCGGACACAAGAATGAGCAGTTCTTC.

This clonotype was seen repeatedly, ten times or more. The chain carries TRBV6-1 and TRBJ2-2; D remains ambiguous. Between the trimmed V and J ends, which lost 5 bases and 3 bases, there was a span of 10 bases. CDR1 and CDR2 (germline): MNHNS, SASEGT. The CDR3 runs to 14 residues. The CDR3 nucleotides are TGTGCCAGCAGTTTGACAAGCCACACCGGGGAGCTGTTTTTT. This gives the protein CASSLTSHTGELFF.

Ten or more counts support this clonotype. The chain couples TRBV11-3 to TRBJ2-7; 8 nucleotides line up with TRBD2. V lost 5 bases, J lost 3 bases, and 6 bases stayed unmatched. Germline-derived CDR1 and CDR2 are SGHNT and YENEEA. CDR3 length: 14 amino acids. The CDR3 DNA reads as TGTGCCAGCAGCATTAGCGGGGTAGTCTACGAGCAGTACTTC. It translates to CASSISGVVYEQYF.

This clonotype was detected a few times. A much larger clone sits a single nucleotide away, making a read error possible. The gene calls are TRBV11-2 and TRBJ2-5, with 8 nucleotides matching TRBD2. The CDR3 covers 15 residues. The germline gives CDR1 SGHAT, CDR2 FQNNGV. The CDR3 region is CASSLQAGVGETQCF. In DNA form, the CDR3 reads TGTGCCAGCAGCTTACAAGCGGGGGTTGGTGAGACCCAGTGCTTC.

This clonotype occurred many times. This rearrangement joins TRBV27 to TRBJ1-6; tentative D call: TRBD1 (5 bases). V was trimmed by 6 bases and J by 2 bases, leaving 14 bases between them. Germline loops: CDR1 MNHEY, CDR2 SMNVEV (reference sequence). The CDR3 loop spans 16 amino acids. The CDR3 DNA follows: TGTGCCAGCAGCCCGACGGGGACCCCCTATAATTCACCCCTCCACTTT. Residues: CASSPTGTPYNSPLHF.

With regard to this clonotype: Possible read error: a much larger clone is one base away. The CDR3 here is CASSSFGISGEATQYF. CDR3 coding DNA: TGTGCCAGCAGCAGTTTTGGGATTAGCGGGGAAGCGACCCAGTACTTC. This chain links TRBV27 with TRBJ2-5; 8 bases are a match to TRBD2. The CDR3 totals 16 residues. Trimming took 6 bases from V and 7 from J; bases not matched to a gene: 16. Germline CDR1 reads MNHEY; CDR2 reads SMNVEV (reference sequence).